These 26 T cell receptor beta chains originate from one sample sequenced in a study of cytomegalovirus exposure and HLA in healthy donors. The PCR contained 60 Vbeta and 13 Jbeta primers. Clones were sequenced by immunoSEQ multiplex PCR, and TCRdb holds only the in-frame ones, with some missing. The sample records approximately 170,000 clones, over 75% being singletons. Source material: PBMCs. These receptor sequences come from a man over 45 in good health and CMV-seropositive.

The chain carries TRBV7-9 and TRBJ1-2; 9 bases fit TRBD1. V was pared by 5 bases and J by 6 bases, with 7 bases of the junction left unmatched. The CDR3 has 14 amino acids. The germline CDR1 and CDR2 sequences are SEHNR and FQNEAQ (reference sequence). Written as DNA, the CDR3 is TGTGCCAGCAGCCCCGGAACAGGGGGCGATGGCTACACCTTC. Its translation is CASSPGTGGDGYTF.

The chain links TRBV5-4 to TRBJ1-1; no definite D call. The V end was cut by 3 bases, the J end by 5 bases, with 14 bases between. This CDR3 is built from 14 residues. From germline, CDR1 is SGHNT and CDR2 YYREEE (reference sequence). The chain's CDR3 is CASSSKREGTEAFF. CDR3 in DNA: TGTGCCAGCAGCTCAAAGAGGGAGGGAACTGAAGCTTTCTTT.

This clone came up once. CDR3: CASTAGAGGNYGYTF. The CDR3 nucleotides are TGTGCCAGCACCGCCGGGGCAGGGGGAAACTATGGCTACACCTTC. The genes are TRBV25-1 and TRBJ1-2; 7 positions agree with TRBD1. V lost 7 bases, J lost 2 bases, and 10 bases stayed unmatched. CDR3 length: 15 amino acids. Germline CDR1 reads MGHDK; CDR2 reads SYGVNS.

This chain uses TRBV4-1 with TRBJ2-2; tentative D call: TRBD2 (6 bases). V dropped 1 base and J dropped 4 bases, with 7 bases sitting between them. In germline, CDR1 is MGHRA, CDR2 YSYEKL. This CDR3 has 14 residues. The CDR3 is CASSQGGVTGELFF. In DNA form, the CDR3 reads TGCGCCAGCAGCCAAGGGGGGGTCACCGGGGAGCTGTTTTTT.

This chain uses TRBV28 with TRBJ1-3; the D is unclear. The V gene's germline CDR1 is MDHEN and CDR2 SYDVKM. There are 14 residues in the CDR3. V was cut by 5 bases and J by 2 bases, with 10 bases left in between. For the CDR3, the DNA is TGTGCCAGCAGTCAGCGGGTTGCTGGAAACACCATATATTTT. This encodes CASSQRVAGNTIYF.

In its sample, this clone was seen a few times. The J gene is TRBJ1-2, the V gene TRBV5-1; 10 nucleotides agree with TRBD1. V was pared by 4 bases and J by 8 bases, with 11 bases of the junction left unmatched. From germline, CDR1 is SGHRS and CDR2 YFSETQ. The CDR3 is made up of 15 amino acids. CDR3 sequence reads: CASSLTGTGDRGYTF. The CDR3 DNA reads TGCGCCAGCAGCCTAACCGGGACAGGGGATCGGGGCTACACCTTC.

The rearrangement links TRBV2 to TRBJ1-1; perhaps TRBD1 as D (6 bases). From germline, CDR1 is SNHLY and CDR2 FYNNEI. This CDR3 region has 14 residues. The V and J ends lost 5 bases and 1 base respectively, with 11 bases between them. CDR3 in DNA: TGTGCCAGCAGTTTTTTGGGACAGAACACTGAAGCTTTCTTT. Translated: CASSFLGQNTEAFF.

The chain combines TRBV2 with TRBJ1-1; 9 bases align to TRBD1. The V and J ends lost 8 bases and 5 bases, in that order; junction bases with no gene match: 9. This CDR3 region has 14 residues. Germline V gene lookup returns CDR1 SNHLY and CDR2 FYNNEI. This CDR3 is CASQNGQGRTEAFF. The DNA of the CDR3 is TGTGCCAGCCAGAATGGACAGGGGAGGACTGAAGCTTTCTTT.

The gene calls are TRBV6-5 and TRBJ2-6, with TRBD1 matching 7 bases. The length of the CDR3 is 15 residues. Trimming cost V 8 bases and J 2 bases; bases outside gene matches: 6. The germline V gene has CDR1 MNHEY and CDR2 SVGAGI. The CDR3 spells CASCARGPGANVLTF. CDR3 sequence (DNA): TGTGCCAGCTGCGCGAGGGGGCCTGGGGCCAACGTCCTGACTTTC.

This rearrangement joins TRBV18 to TRBJ2-1; unclear D gene. Trimming pared 0 bases from V and 6 bases from J, leaving 6 bases between. Germline CDR1 KGHSH, CDR2 LQKENI. The CDR3 totals 13 residues. The CDR3 sequence is CASSPPPGNEQFF. As DNA, the CDR3 is TGTGCCAGCTCACCACCCCCCGGCAATGAGCAGTTCTTC.

The gene calls are TRBV5-8 and TRBJ2-7, with 8 bases identical to TRBD1. From germline, CDR1 is SGHTS and CDR2 YDEGEE. This CDR3 region has 14 residues. V shed 5 bases and J 2 bases; nucleotides not matched to a gene: 6. CDR3 sequence reads: CASRLRTGTYEQYF. The CDR3 DNA is TGTGCCAGCAGGCTACGGACAGGGACCTACGAGCAGTACTTC.

This sequence joins TRBV4-1 and TRBJ2-7, with D possibly matching TRBD2 (5 bases). The CDR3 is 16 amino acids. V dropped 3 bases and J dropped 0 bases, with 15 bases sitting between them. Germline CDR1 MGHRA, CDR2 YSYEKL. The CDR3 DNA is TGCGCCAGCAGCCAGACCAGGACTTTAATCTCCTACGAGCAGTACTTC. Protein sequence: CASSQTRTLISYEQYF.

V usage is TRBV5-4 and J usage is TRBJ2-1, with TRBD1 matching 10 bases. CDR3 length equals 19 residues. Germline assignment: CDR1 SGHNT and CDR2 YYREEE (reference sequence). With 4 bases clipped from V and 0 bases from J, the junction kept 13 bases outside the gene matches. CDR3 in amino acids: CASSTGTGVSLSSYNEQFF. The CDR3 nucleotides are TGTGCCAGCAGCACCGGGACAGGGGTCTCATTGAGCTCCTACAATGAGCAGTTCTTC.

This CDR3 reads CASSLGGQGNYEQYF. The CDR3 DNA reads as TGTGCCAGCAGCTTAGGGGGACAGGGCAACTACGAGCAGTACTTC. V usage is TRBV7-9 and J usage is TRBJ2-7; the match to TRBD1 covers 9 bases. V trimming: 1 base; J trimming: 3 bases; junction bases outside the gene matches: 4. The length of the CDR3 is 15 residues. Germline CDR1 is SEHNR and CDR2 is FQNEAQ (reference sequence).

As for this clone: An end of the junction differs from the germline gene, which may be a read error. The chain uses TRBV7-9 and TRBJ2-1; D uncertain. CDR1 and CDR2 (germline): SEHNR, FQNEAQ (reference sequence). The CDR3 contains 10 residues. The CDR3 here is CSSSFDEQFF. As DNA, the CDR3 is TGTTCCAGCAGCTTCGATGAGCAGTTCTTC.

This rearrangement joins TRBV2 to TRBJ2-1, with D perhaps TRBD2 (6 bases). The CDR3 has 14 amino acids. The germline V gene encodes CDR1 SNHLY and CDR2 FYNNEI. V lost 7 bases and J lost 0, with 10 bases in between. The CDR3 nucleotides are TGTGCCAGCAAGGGACTTAGCTCCTACAATGAGCAGTTCTTC. Translated: CASKGLSSYNEQFF.

This clone was counted between two and nine times. The chain combines TRBV4-3 with TRBJ1-4; 8 nucleotides match TRBD1. With 3 bases clipped from V and 5 bases from J, the junction kept 5 bases outside the gene matches. Germline V gives CDR1 LGHNA, CDR2 YSLEER. The CDR3 contains 15 residues. CDR3 loop: CASSQAGGWNEKLFF. DNA of the CDR3: TGCGCCAGCAGCCAGGCAGGGGGCTGGAATGAAAAACTGTTTTTT.

The rearrangement links TRBV15 to TRBJ2-2, with D possibly TRBD1 on 6 matching bases. V was shortened by 3 bases and J by 7 bases, with 15 bases between the two germline ends. The germline gives CDR1 LNHNV, CDR2 YYDKDF (reference sequence). This CDR3 has 15 residues. This CDR3 reads CATSSLQGSSGELFF. In DNA, the CDR3 is TGTGCCACCAGCAGTTTACAGGGATCCAGCGGGGAGCTGTTTTTT.

V and J are TRBV5-1 and TRBJ1-1, with D tentatively TRBD1 (5 bases). Germline V gene lookup returns CDR1 SGHRS and CDR2 YFSETQ. V was pared by 4 bases and J by 5 bases, with 21 bases between. This CDR3 region has 16 residues. The DNA of the CDR3 is TGCGCCAGCAGCCTGGCCGGGGGGAGGGTGGAAACTGAAGCTTTCTTT. Residues: CASSLAGGRVETEAFF.

The chain recombines TRBV2 with TRBJ2-1; a possible D gene is TRBD2 (5 bases). Germline lookup yields CDR1 SNHLY and CDR2 FYNNEI. V gave up 5 bases and J gave up 5 bases, with 16 bases separating them. The CDR3 contains 15 residues. CDR3 residues: CASSPPRARDNEQFF. The CDR3 DNA follows: TGTGCCAGCAGTCCCCCAAGGGCGAGGGACAATGAGCAGTTCTTC.

This clone was detected only once. DNA of the CDR3: TGTGCCAGCAGCTTAGCTGACCAGGGTGACACGTGGAACACCGGGGAGCTGTTTTTT. Protein sequence: CASSLADQGDTWNTGELFF. The rearrangement links TRBV11-3 to TRBJ2-2; TRBD1 is a possible D gene (5 bases). This CDR3 has 19 residues. CDR1 is SGHNT and CDR2 is YENEEA in the germline V gene. With 1 base removed from V and 1 base from J, the gap between germline ends came to 19 bases.

This clone was counted only a few times. The chain employs TRBV5-3 and TRBJ1-5; unclear D gene. TRBV5-3 is identified as an open reading frame with a role that is uncertain. The V end was cut by 1 base, the J end by 4 bases, with 9 bases between. This CDR3 is built from 14 residues. The CDR3 coding sequence is TGTGCCAGAAGCTTGTTGGCCCTTAATCAGCCCCAGCATTTT. This codes for CARSLLALNQPQHF.

The gene calls are TRBV7-2 and TRBJ2-7; tentative D call: TRBD2 (5 bases). CDR3 length: 13 amino acids. Trimming removed 6 bases from V and 0 bases from J, with 9 bases in between. The germline CDR1 and CDR2 sequences are SGHTA and FQGNSA. This chain's CDR3 is CASSPGYSYEQYF. The CDR3 DNA reads as TGTGCCAGCAGTCCGGGATACTCCTACGAGCAGTACTTC.

This chain uses TRBV28 with TRBJ2-2, with D hard to call. This CDR3 has 12 amino acids. V dropped 8 bases and J dropped 2 bases, with 6 bases sitting between them. Per the germline V gene, CDR1 is MDHEN and CDR2 is SYDVKM. The CDR3 loop is CASCINTGELFF. For the CDR3, the DNA is TGTGCCAGCTGTATTAACACCGGGGAGCTGTTTTTT. The full variable domain, rest sourced from reference TRBV28 and TRBJ2-2, is DVKVTQSSRYLVKRTGEKVFLECVQDMDHENMFWYRQDPGLGLRLIYFSYDVKMKEKGDIPEGYSVSREKKERFSLILESASTNQTSMYLCASCINTGELFFGEGSRLTVL.

The chain has TRBV19 and TRBJ1-2; a weak D match, TRBD1 (5 bases). Germline CDR1 is LNHDA and CDR2 is SQIVND (reference sequence). The CDR3 contains 16 residues. V lost 7 bases to trimming and J lost 0 bases, with 18 bases between them. The CDR3 protein is CASTHPLDTANYGYTF. The DNA for the CDR3 is TGTGCCAGTACCCATCCCTTGGACACAGCTAACTATGGCTACACCTTC.

The V and J genes are TRBV28 and TRBJ1-1; no clear D gene. Germline CDR1 MDHEN, CDR2 SYDVKM. This CDR3 contains 12 residues. V was cut by 6 bases and J by 0 bases, with 5 bases left in between. The CDR3 DNA follows: TGTGCCAGCAGACCGGTGAACACTGAAGCTTTCTTT. Protein sequence: CASRPVNTEAFF.